Described below is a single T cell receptor beta chain sequence and its context. There are 12 residues in the CDR3. Germline V gene lookup returns CDR1 LGHDT and CDR2 YNNKEL (reference sequence). The V gene lost 2 bases and the J gene lost 5 bases, with 6 bases spanning the gap. Authors' analysis steps: From reference gene primer amplification, estimates of nucleated cell counts were derived. Here immunoSEQ multiplex PCR was the method, and the copy in TCRdb shows in-frame clones only, minus some. D and trimming come from the DNA, and the V and J calls and clone size come from that table. The sample has more than 200,000 clones, 65% to 85% seen once. The source of the sample is a study of blood T cell repertoires in COVID-19. Whole-study context: T cells, B-cell-depleted T cells, or PBMCs supplied cDNA or gDNA.

The chain joins TRBV3-1 (or the pseudogene TRBV3-2) to TRBJ2-5; D ambiguous. This TCR derives from a man aged 35 to 55 with active or convalescent COVID-19. Sequencing was performed on peripheral blood. CDR3 loop: CASSQPRETQYF. CDR3 nucleotide sequence: TGTGCCAGCAGCCAACCGAGGGAGACCCAGTACTTC.